Listed below are T cell receptor beta chains from one sample, sequenced in a study of blood T cell repertoires in COVID-19. Method: immunoSEQ multiplex PCR; TCRdb's copy keeps in-frame clones and lacks some. The sample consists of about 200,000 clones, 90% of them appearing once. Sequences were obtained from peripheral blood. These receptors were taken from a man in his fifties with acute or convalescent COVID-19. CDR3s include the opening cysteine and the closing phenylalanine or tryptophan. D genes are given only for firm matches. Part of the rows lack a size; the others show once, few, many or a class for expanded clones.

size: .; D: .; V: TRBV19; J: TRBJ1-4; CDR3: CASNFDGTTNEKLFF; DNA: TGTGCCAGTAATTTTGATGGCACAACTAATGAAAAACTGTTTTTT
size: once; D: TRBD1; V: TRBV4-2; J: TRBJ1-4; CDR3: CASSPGGPNEKLFF; DNA: TGTGCCAGCAGCCCAGGGGGGCCTAATGAAAAACTGTTTTTT
size: .; D: .; V: TRBV4-1; J: TRBJ1-1; CDR3: CASSSLGTGRTEAFF; DNA: TGCGCCAGCAGCTCGCTTGGGACGGGGAGGACTGAAGCTTTCTTT
size: .; D: TRBD2; V: TRBV4-1; J: TRBJ2-3; CDR3: CASREWTSGNPDTQYF; DNA: TGCGCCAGCAGAGAGTGGACTAGCGGGAACCCAGATACGCAGTATTTT
size: .; D: TRBD2; V: TRBV3-1/TRBV3-2; J: TRBJ2-5; CDR3: CASSQTLAGVETQYF; DNA: TGTGCCAGCAGCCAAACACTAGCGGGAGTGGAGACCCAGTACTTC
size: .; D: TRBD1; V: TRBV6-2/TRBV6-3; J: TRBJ1-6; CDR3: CASSPAGTGSYSPLHF; DNA: TGTGCCAGCAGTCCCGCCGGGACAGGGTCTTATTCACCCCTCCACTTT
size: .; D: .; V: TRBV27; J: TRBJ1-2; CDR3: CASSLSVETRRYTF; DNA: TGTGCCAGCAGTTTATCGGTAGAGACGAGGCGCTACACCTTC
size: .; D: .; V: TRBV28; J: TRBJ1-6; CDR3: CASSPRGTYNSPLHF; DNA: TGTGCCAGCAGTCCGAGAGGAACCTATAATTCACCCCTCCACTTT
size: .; D: .; V: TRBV7-2; J: TRBJ2-5; CDR3: CASGSRNGQETQYF; DNA: TGTGCCAGCGGCTCTAGAAACGGCCAAGAGACCCAGTACTTC
size: .; D: TRBD1; V: TRBV29-1; J: TRBJ1-1; CDR3: CSAIRQGRTEAFF; DNA: TGCAGCGCGATTCGACAGGGGCGCACTGAAGCTTTCTTT
size: .; D: .; V: TRBV28; J: TRBJ1-5; CDR3: CASSLGGVQPQHF; DNA: TGTGCCAGCAGTTTGGGAGGGGTCCAGCCCCAGCATTTT
size: .; D: TRBD1; V: TRBV2; J: TRBJ1-2; CDR3: CASRRDRETNYGYTF; DNA: TGTGCCAGCAGACGGGACAGGGAAACTAACTATGGCTACACCTTC
size: .; D: TRBD2; V: TRBV2; J: TRBJ2-7; CDR3: CASSSGTSGREQYF; DNA: TGTGCCAGTTCCTCCGGGACTAGCGGTAGAGAGCAGTACTTC
size: few; D: TRBD2; V: TRBV2; J: TRBJ2-1; CDR3: CASSRMRLAGNNEQFF; DNA: TGTGCCAGCAGTAGGATGAGACTAGCGGGGAACAATGAGCAGTTCTTC
size: .; D: .; V: TRBV5-1; J: TRBJ2-4; CDR3: CASSLAGGSQNIQYF; DNA: TGCGCCAGCAGCTTAGCAGGGGGGTCCCAAAACATTCAGTACTTC
size: once; D: TRBD2; V: TRBV27; J: TRBJ2-7; CDR3: CASTSTSGIYEQYF; DNA: TGTGCCAGCACTTCGACTAGCGGGATCTACGAGCAGTACTTC
size: .; D: TRBD2; V: TRBV30; J: TRBJ2-5; CDR3: CAWSVGGGQETQYF; DNA: TGTGCCTGGAGTGTTGGCGGGGGGCAAGAGACCCAGTACTTC
size: .; D: .; V: TRBV19; J: TRBJ1-6; CDR3: CASSIAEGTQAPLHF; DNA: TGTGCCAGTAGTATAGCGGAGGGGACCCAAGCACCCCTCCACTTT
size: .; D: .; V: TRBV28; J: TRBJ1-2; CDR3: CASSSQSYGYTF; DNA: TGTGCCAGCAGTTCACAGTCCTATGGCTACACCTTC
size: .; D: TRBD1; V: TRBV28; J: TRBJ1-2; CDR3: CASWGTGRFYGYTF; DNA: TGTGCCAGCTGGGGGACAGGACGATTCTATGGCTACACCTTC
size: .; D: TRBD1; V: TRBV15; J: TRBJ2-1; CDR3: CATSRDGQGRFSYNEQFF; DNA: TGTGCCACCAGCAGAGATGGACAGGGTCGCTTCTCCTACAATGAGCAGTTCTTC
size: .; D: TRBD1; V: TRBV5-1; J: TRBJ2-1; CDR3: CASSVWTGNSYNEQFF; DNA: TGCGCCAGCAGCGTATGGACAGGCAACTCCTACAATGAGCAGTTCTTC
size: .; D: TRBD2; V: TRBV3-1/TRBV3-2; J: TRBJ2-1; CDR3: CASSPGTSGSDEQFF; DNA: TGTGCCAGCAGCCCCGGGACTAGCGGGAGCGATGAGCAGTTCTTC
size: .; D: TRBD1; V: TRBV5-1; J: TRBJ2-2; CDR3: CASSFRQGWTGELFF; DNA: TGCGCCAGCAGCTTCCGACAGGGATGGACCGGGGAGCTGTTTTTT
size: .; D: TRBD1; V: TRBV5-1; J: TRBJ2-7; CDR3: CASSHRGEGEQYF; DNA: TGCGCCAGCAGCCACAGGGGTGAGGGCGAGCAGTACTTC
size: .; D: TRBD2; V: TRBV6-5; J: TRBJ2-4; CDR3: CASRNLAGLNIQYF; DNA: TGTGCCAGCCGAAATCTAGCGGGTTTAAACATTCAGTACTTC
size: .; D: .; V: TRBV7-2; J: TRBJ2-1; CDR3: CASSNWDSAYNEQFF; DNA: TGTGCCAGCAGCAATTGGGATAGCGCCTACAATGAGCAGTTCTTC
size: .; D: .; V: TRBV19; J: TRBJ2-1; CDR3: CASSPPGRSSYNEQFF; DNA: TGTGCCAGTAGTCCCCCGGGAAGGAGCTCCTACAATGAGCAGTTCTTC
size: .; D: TRBD1; V: TRBV19; J: TRBJ1-1; CDR3: CASTKRTGPVYTEAFF; DNA: TGTGCCAGTACCAAACGGACAGGGCCTGTCTACACTGAAGCTTTCTTT
size: .; D: .; V: TRBV11-3; J: TRBJ2-5; CDR3: CASSLGQGRGETQYF; DNA: TGTGCCAGCAGCTTAGGACAGGGGAGGGGTGAGACCCAGTACTTC
size: .; D: .; V: TRBV7-2; J: TRBJ1-2; CDR3: CASSMTENYGYTF; DNA: TGTGCCAGCAGCATGACAGAAAACTATGGCTACACCTTC
size: .; D: TRBD2; V: TRBV30; J: TRBJ2-3; CDR3: CAWSTRTSGGSMAQYF; DNA: TGTGCCTGGAGTACCCGGACTAGCGGGGGGTCGATGGCGCAGTATTTT
size: .; D: .; V: TRBV5-5; J: TRBJ1-1; CDR3: CASSGATGRGNTEAFF; DNA: TGTGCCAGCAGCGGGGCAACAGGGAGGGGGAACACTGAAGCTTTCTTT
size: .; D: TRBD2; V: TRBV20-1; J: TRBJ2-7; CDR3: CSASTSANPYEQYF; DNA: TGCAGTGCTAGTACTAGCGCGAACCCCTACGAGCAGTACTTC
size: .; D: .; V: TRBV7-9; J: TRBJ1-3; CDR3: CASSLDRPAWDTIYF; DNA: TGTGCCAGCAGCTTAGACAGGCCGGCGTGGGACACCATATATTTT
size: .; D: .; V: TRBV10-3; J: TRBJ2-3; CDR3: CAISLTASSTDTQYF; DNA: TGTGCCATCAGCTTGACTGCATCTAGCACAGATACGCAGTATTTT
size: .; D: .; V: TRBV5-4; J: TRBJ1-2; CDR3: CASSEGYAYGYTF; DNA: TGTGCCAGCAGTGAGGGTTACGCTTATGGCTACACCTTC
size: .; D: .; V: TRBV6-7; J: TRBJ2-6; CDR3: CAGSGPGTCRYSSGANVLTF; DNA: TGTGCCGGCAGCGGCCCTGGGACTTGCAGATACAGCTCTGGGGCCAACGTCCTGACTTTC
size: .; D: TRBD2; V: TRBV28; J: TRBJ2-3; CDR3: CASSSSGRITDTQYF; DNA: TGTGCCAGCAGTTCTAGCGGGAGGATTACAGATACGCAGTATTTT
size: few; D: .; V: TRBV24-1; J: TRBJ2-1; CDR3: CATSDPGARRRKNEQFF; DNA: TGTGCCACCAGTGACCCCGGTGCCCGCAGGCGTAAGAATGAGCAGTTCTTC
size: once; D: TRBD1; V: TRBV10-3; J: TRBJ1-3; CDR3: CATFDRGLGNTIYF; DNA: TGTGCCACGTTCGACAGGGGGCTCGGAAACACCATATATTTT
size: .; D: TRBD2; V: TRBV27; J: TRBJ2-4; CDR3: CASSSGLAGGFGKNIQYF; DNA: TGTGCCAGCAGTTCGGGACTAGCGGGAGGGTTCGGCAAAAACATTCAGTACTTC
size: .; D: TRBD1; V: TRBV5-1; J: TRBJ1-5; CDR3: CASSLEGQNHQPQHF; DNA: TGCGCCAGCAGCTTGGAGGGACAGAATCATCAGCCCCAGCATTTT
size: once; D: TRBD1; V: TRBV5-5; J: TRBJ2-1; CDR3: CASSLLQGNEQFF; DNA: TGTGCCAGCAGCTTACTACAGGGGAATGAGCAGTTCTTC
size: once; D: TRBD2; V: TRBV28; J: TRBJ2-2; CDR3: CASRRRGDPNTGELFF; DNA: TGTGCCAGCCGTCGGCGGGGGGATCCGAACACCGGGGAGCTGTTTTTT
size: .; D: TRBD1; V: TRBV6-4; J: TRBJ1-5; CDR3: CASSDAGQAYNQPQHF; DNA: TGTGCCAGCAGTGACGCCGGACAGGCCTACAATCAGCCCCAGCATTTT
size: .; D: TRBD2; V: TRBV9; J: TRBJ2-3; CDR3: CASSVWRERTDTQYF; DNA: TGTGCCAGCAGCGTCTGGCGGGAGAGGACAGATACGCAGTATTTT
size: .; D: .; V: TRBV28; J: TRBJ1-6; CDR3: CASSFLQLSGYNSPLHF; DNA: TGTGCCAGCAGTTTTTTGCAATTATCAGGGTATAATTCACCCCTCCACTTT
size: .; D: .; V: TRBV7-2; J: TRBJ1-1; CDR3: CASTLSVNTEAFF; DNA: TGTGCCAGCACCCTCAGCGTGAACACTGAAGCTTTCTTT
size: .; D: TRBD2; V: TRBV27; J: TRBJ2-7; CDR3: CASSSGDSYEQYF; DNA: TGTGCCAGCAGTAGCGGGGACTCCTACGAGCAGTACTTC
size: .; D: TRBD1; V: TRBV4-1; J: TRBJ2-7; CDR3: CASSQIRTGDLYEQYF; DNA: TGCGCCAGCAGCCAGATCAGGACAGGGGACCTCTACGAGCAGTACTTC
size: .; D: TRBD1; V: TRBV4-1; J: TRBJ1-6; CDR3: CASSLIRTGNSPLHF; DNA: TGCGCCAGCAGCCTAATTCGGACAGGGAATTCACCCCTCCACTTT
size: .; D: TRBD2; V: TRBV28; J: TRBJ2-2; CDR3: CASSFRRLAGVTGELFF; DNA: TGTGCCAGCAGTTTTAGGAGACTAGCGGGAGTTACCGGGGAGCTGTTTTTT
size: .; D: TRBD1; V: TRBV7-2; J: TRBJ2-5; CDR3: CASSRVTGEETQYF; DNA: TGTGCCAGCAGCCGTGTGACAGGGGAAGAGACCCAGTACTTC
size: few; D: .; V: TRBV21-1; J: TRBJ1-1; CDR3: CASSPGQERVENTEAFF; DNA: TGTGCCAGCAGCCCCGGACAGGAACGGGTAGAGAACACTGAAGCTTTCTTT